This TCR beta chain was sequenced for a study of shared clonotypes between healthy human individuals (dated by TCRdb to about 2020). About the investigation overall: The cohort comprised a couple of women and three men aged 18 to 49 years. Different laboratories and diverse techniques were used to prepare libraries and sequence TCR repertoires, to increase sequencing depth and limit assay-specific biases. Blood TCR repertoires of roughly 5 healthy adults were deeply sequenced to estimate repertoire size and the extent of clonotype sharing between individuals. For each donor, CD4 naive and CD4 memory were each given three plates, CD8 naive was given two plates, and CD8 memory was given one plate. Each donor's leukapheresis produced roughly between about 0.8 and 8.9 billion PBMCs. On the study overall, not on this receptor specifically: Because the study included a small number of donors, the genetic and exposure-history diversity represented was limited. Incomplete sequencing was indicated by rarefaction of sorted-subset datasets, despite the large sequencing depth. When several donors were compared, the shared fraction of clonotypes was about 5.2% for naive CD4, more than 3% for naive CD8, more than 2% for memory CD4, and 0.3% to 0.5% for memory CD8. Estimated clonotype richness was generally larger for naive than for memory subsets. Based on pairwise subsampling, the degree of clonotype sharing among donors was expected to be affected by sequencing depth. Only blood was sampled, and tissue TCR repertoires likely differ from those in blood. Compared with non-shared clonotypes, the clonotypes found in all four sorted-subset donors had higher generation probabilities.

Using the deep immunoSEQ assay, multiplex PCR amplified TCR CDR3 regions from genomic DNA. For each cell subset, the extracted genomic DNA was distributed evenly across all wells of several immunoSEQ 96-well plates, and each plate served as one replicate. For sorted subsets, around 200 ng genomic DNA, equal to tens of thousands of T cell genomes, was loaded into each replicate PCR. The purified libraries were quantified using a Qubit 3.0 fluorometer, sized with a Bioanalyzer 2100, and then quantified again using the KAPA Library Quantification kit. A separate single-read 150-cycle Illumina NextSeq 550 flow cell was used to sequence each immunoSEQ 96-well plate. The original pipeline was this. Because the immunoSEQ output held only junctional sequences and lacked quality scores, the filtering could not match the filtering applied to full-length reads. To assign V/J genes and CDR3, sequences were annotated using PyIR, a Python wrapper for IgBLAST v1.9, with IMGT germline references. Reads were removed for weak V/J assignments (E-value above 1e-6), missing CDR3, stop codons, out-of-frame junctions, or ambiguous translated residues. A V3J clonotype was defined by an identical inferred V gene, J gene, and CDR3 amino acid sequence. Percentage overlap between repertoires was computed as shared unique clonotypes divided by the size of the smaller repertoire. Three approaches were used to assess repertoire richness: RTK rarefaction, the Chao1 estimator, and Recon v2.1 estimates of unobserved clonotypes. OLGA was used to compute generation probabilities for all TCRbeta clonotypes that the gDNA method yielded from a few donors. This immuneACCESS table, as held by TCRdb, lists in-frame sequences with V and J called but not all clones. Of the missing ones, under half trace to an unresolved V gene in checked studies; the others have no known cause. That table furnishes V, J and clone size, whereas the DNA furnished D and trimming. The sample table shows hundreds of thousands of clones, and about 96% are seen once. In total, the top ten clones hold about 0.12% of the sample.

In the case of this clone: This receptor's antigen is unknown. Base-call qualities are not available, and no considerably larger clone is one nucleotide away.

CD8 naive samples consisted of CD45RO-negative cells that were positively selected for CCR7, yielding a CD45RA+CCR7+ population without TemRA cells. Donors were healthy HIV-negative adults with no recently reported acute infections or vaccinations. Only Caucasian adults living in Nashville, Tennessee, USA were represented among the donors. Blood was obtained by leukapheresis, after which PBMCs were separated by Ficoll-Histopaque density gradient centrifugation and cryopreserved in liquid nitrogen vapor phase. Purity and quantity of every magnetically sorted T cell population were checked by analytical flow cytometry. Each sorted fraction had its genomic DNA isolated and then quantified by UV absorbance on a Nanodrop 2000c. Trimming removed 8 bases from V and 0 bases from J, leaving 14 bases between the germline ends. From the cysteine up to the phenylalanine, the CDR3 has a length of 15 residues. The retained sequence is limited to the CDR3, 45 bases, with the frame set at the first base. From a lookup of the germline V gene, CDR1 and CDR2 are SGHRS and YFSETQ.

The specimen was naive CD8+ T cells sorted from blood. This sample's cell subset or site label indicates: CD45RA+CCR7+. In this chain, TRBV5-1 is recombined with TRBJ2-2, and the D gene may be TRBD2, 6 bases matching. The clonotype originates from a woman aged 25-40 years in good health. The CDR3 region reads CASQERETNTGELFF. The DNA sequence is TGCGCCAGTCAAGAACGGGAGACGAACACCGGGGAGCTGTTTTTT.